The rows below give T cell receptor beta chains drawn from one sample of a study of cytomegalovirus exposure and HLA in healthy donors. Using immunoSEQ multiplex PCR, the repertoire was profiled, and TCRdb retains in-frame clones only, with some absent. This table holds about 110,000 clones, about 76% found once. The sequenced sample consisted of PBMCs. The origin of the receptors is a woman aged 25 to 39 in good health and CMV-seronegative. The CDR3 runs from the conserved cysteine through the conserved F or W. A D gene is named only where the DNA matches it firmly. Size values are once, few and many counts, or a class for expanded clones, and some rows have none.

>TRBD2|16|TRBV15|.|TRBJ2-3
CATSKRSGGVGDTQYF
TGTGCCACCAGCAAAAGAAGCGGGGGGGTCGGAGATACGCAGTATTTT
>.|11|TRBV11-2|.|TRBJ2-7
CASERAGEQYF
TGTGCCAGCGAACGGGCAGGGGAGCAGTACTTC
>.|16|TRBV28|.|TRBJ1-5
CASSLWAAGATQPQHF
TGTGCCAGCAGTTTATGGGCCGCGGGGGCAACTCAGCCCCAGCATTTT
>.|15|TRBV28|few|TRBJ2-7
CASSFSAGYEGEQYF
TGTGCCAGCAGTTTTTCAGCGGGTTACGAAGGCGAGCAGTACTTC
>TRBD1|14|TRBV6-1|once|TRBJ2-7
CASNPQGAVFEQYF
TGTGCCAGCAATCCACAGGGGGCGGTTTTCGAGCAGTACTTC
>.|17|TRBV6-1|.|TRBJ2-7
CASSEALLFPGPGEQYF
TGTGCCAGCAGTGAAGCGCTTCTTTTCCCCGGACCAGGGGAGCAGTACTTC
>.|13|TRBV30|.|TRBJ1-3
CAWSSQIGNTIYF
TGTGCCTGGAGTAGTCAGATCGGAAACACCATATATTTT
>TRBD2|14|TRBV4-3|few|TRBJ2-7
CASSQGTSLYEQYF
TGCGCCAGCAGCCAGGGGACTAGCCTGTACGAGCAGTACTTC
>.|14|TRBV28|.|TRBJ2-2
CASRVGGNTGELFF
TGTGCCAGCAGGGTGGGGGGGAACACCGGGGAGCTGTTTTTT
>TRBD2|15|TRBV9|.|TRBJ2-1
CASSPRTSGSNEQFF
TGTGCCAGCAGCCCCCGGACTAGCGGGAGCAATGAGCAGTTCTTC
>.|13|TRBV5-5|.|TRBJ1-1
CASSLPGLTEAFF
TGTGCCAGCAGCTTGCCAGGGCTCACTGAAGCTTTCTTT
>.|16|TRBV4-1|.|TRBJ1-3
CASSQDSKRVGNTIYF
TGCGCCAGCAGCCAAGACAGCAAGCGGGTTGGAAACACCATATATTTT
>.|15|TRBV4-3|.|TRBJ2-1
CASSQDRLGSNEQFF
TGCGCCAGCAGCCAAGATCGGCTCGGGAGCAATGAGCAGTTCTTC
>TRBD2|13|TRBV14|.|TRBJ2-1
CASSLSLATWWFF
TGTGCCAGCAGCCTCTCACTAGCGACCTGGTGGTTCTTC
>TRBD1|14|TRBV27|.|TRBJ2-7
CASRGTAGSYEQYF
TGTGCCAGCAGAGGGACAGCCGGTTCCTACGAGCAGTACTTC
>TRBD1|14|TRBV6-1|.|TRBJ2-1
CASRWTGSFDEQFF
TGTGCCAGCCGTTGGACAGGGAGTTTCGATGAGCAGTTCTTC
>TRBD2|15|TRBV30|few|TRBJ2-7
CAWSPSGIPAAEQYF
TGTGCCTGGAGTCCTAGCGGGATTCCCGCCGCCGAGCAGTACTTC
>.|13|TRBV2|.|TRBJ1-1
CASSAAATAEAFF
TGTGCCAGCAGTGCGGCGGCCACGGCTGAAGCTTTCTTT
>TRBD1|12|TRBV6-5|few|TRBJ1-1
CASSRTGTEAFF
TGTGCCAGCAGCAGGACAGGGACTGAAGCTTTCTTT
>TRBD2|17|TRBV7-9|.|TRBJ2-3
CASSQWGLAGTADTQYF
TGTGCCAGCAGCCAATGGGGACTAGCGGGAACAGCGGATACGCAGTATTTT
>.|15|TRBV16|.|TRBJ2-1
CASSQSEGGVNEQFF
TGTGCCAGCAGCCAATCGGAGGGCGGGGTCAATGAGCAGTTCTTC
>TRBD1|14|TRBV5-6|.|TRBJ2-7
CASSFGQGSYEQYF
TGTGCCAGCAGCTTCGGACAGGGAAGCTACGAGCAGTACTTC
>TRBD2|15|TRBV28|.|TRBJ2-7
CASQPGGGEGGEQYF
TGTGCCAGCCAACCGGGGGGAGGGGAGGGTGGCGAGCAGTACTTC
>.|15|TRBV7-8|.|TRBJ1-2
CASSSRGGSAYGYTF
TGTGCCAGCAGCTCAAGGGGGGGGTCCGCCTATGGCTACACCTTC